This record covers a single TCR beta chain. Clones were sequenced by immunoSEQ multiplex PCR, and TCRdb holds only the in-frame ones, with some missing. Here the sample spans over 150,000 clones, approximately 92% being singletons. The length of the CDR3 is 14 residues. V gave up 5 bases and J gave up 1 base, with 11 bases separating them. Germline assignment: CDR1 LGHDT and CDR2 YNNKEL (reference sequence). The record originates from a study of control samples from healthy donors and cancer patients. Sequencing input: blood. The chain combines TRBV3-1 (or the pseudogene TRBV3-2) with TRBJ2-5, with D possibly matching TRBD1 (7 bases). This TCR was sampled from a man younger than 30 in good health. CDR3 bases: TGTGCCAGCAGCTCCCAGGGGGGCCAAGAGACCCAGTACTTC. Its translation is CASSSQGGQETQYF.